This T cell receptor (beta chain) was identified in a study of blood T cells in healthy people across ages. It was with a sample-barcoded 5' primer and a J-beta primer mix that a second PCR of roughly 7 to 11 cycles was run. CDR3-containing paired-end reads numbered at least 2.5 million in each sample. TCRdb reanalysed the 5' RACE reads using MiXCR and keeps one entry per CDR3 protein. This repertoire shows fewer than 900,000 distinct CDR3 sequences, 40% to 45% found once; its top ten account for 20% to 25%. This CDR3 region has 14 residues. Germline V gene lookup returns CDR1 MDHEN and CDR2 SYDVKM. Sample: blood. This receptor was obtained from an older woman in good health. V is TRBV28 and J is TRBJ2-1; no clear D gene. The assigned J gene may be wrong: the sequence end matches TRBJ2-7 better. The chain's CDR3 is CASSPQLPYNEQYF. The CDR3 DNA reads TGTGCCAGCAGTCCCCAACTTCCCTACAATGAGCAGTACTTC.